The rows below give T cell receptor beta chains drawn from one sample of a study of early T cells in non-severe SARS-CoV-2 infection. Each CDR3 protein gets one entry after TCRdb re-called the 5' RACE reads with MiXCR. The table includes tens of thousands of distinct CDR3 sequences, 10% detected once. The material was whole blood, obtained at baseline. These receptors all come from an adult who was a healthcare worker with PCR-confirmed SARS-CoV-2 infection or an uninfected control (not recorded which). Both conserved end residues are part of each CDR3. The D gene is left open where the match is weak. Clone size is stated in some rows and not others, as once, few, many or a class when expanded.

TRBJ1-5 TRBV24-1 13 few - TGTGCCACCAGTGACGGGGGGAATCAGCCCCAGCATTTT CATSDGGNQPQHF
TRBJ2-7 TRBV6-2/TRBV6-3 14 - - TGTGCCAGCAGACCGACAGGGAGGTCGTACGAGCAGTACTTC CASRPTGRSYEQYF
TRBJ1-5 TRBV6-1 15 - TRBD1 TGTGCCAGCAGTCCCGACAGGGACAGCAATCAGCCCCAGCATTTT CASSPDRDSNQPQHF
TRBJ2-1 TRBV5-1 13 few - TGCGCCAGCAGCTTGCCCGAGGTTAATGAGCAGTTCTTC CASSLPEVNEQFF
TRBJ1-1 TRBV21-1 19 - - TGTGCCAGCAGCAAAAAATGCGGTAGGGAGCACCCGACAAAAGGGGAAGCTTTCTTT CASSKKCGREHPTKGEAFF
TRBJ1-1 TRBV7-9 13 many - TGTGCCAGCAGCTTGCCTTCGAACACTGAAGCTTTCTTT CASSLPSNTEAFF
TRBJ1-2 TRBV29-1 15 many TRBD1 TGCAGCGTTGAAACCACGGGACAGGAAGACTATGGCTACACCTTC CSVETTGQEDYGYTF
TRBJ2-1 TRBV2 13 few - TGTGCCAGCAGTGGGCTAACCTACAATGAGCAGTTCTTC CASSGLTYNEQFF
TRBJ1-5 TRBV28 14 medium-sized TRBD1 TGTGCCAGCAGTGGAGGACAGGGATATCAGCCCCAGCATTTT CASSGGQGYQPQHF
TRBJ2-3 TRBV4-1 17 few - TGCGCCAGCAGCCAAGATGGGACCCATCCACCCACAGATACGCAGTATTTT CASSQDGTHPPTDTQYF
TRBJ1-3 TRBV4-1 14 few - TGCGCCAGCAGCCAAGGAACAATTGGTAACACCATATATTTT CASSQGTIGNTIYF
TRBJ2-5 TRBV7-2 16 few - TGTGCCAGCAGCTCCCTGGTGGGCAGGTTGCAAGAGACCCAGTACTTC CASSSLVGRLQETQYF
TRBJ1-5 TRBV18 16 - - TGTGCCAGCTCACCAGGGGACGCTCATAGCAATCAGCCCCAGCATTTT CASSPGDAHSNQPQHF
TRBJ2-5 TRBV20-1 12 many TRBD2 TGCAGTGCTAAATGGACTAGTCAGACCCAGTACTTC CSAKWTSQTQYF
TRBJ2-3 TRBV2 15 few TRBD2 TGTGCCAGCAGCCAAGGACTAGCGAGCACAGATACGCAGTATTTT CASSQGLASTDTQYF
TRBJ1-1 TRBV7-9 14 few - TGTGCCAGCAGCCCGCGGGCAGGGGACGTTCAAGCTTTCTTT CASSPRAGDVQAFF
TRBJ1-6 TRBV14 13 many - TGTGCCAGCAGCCAATACAGCAGATCACCCCTCCACTTT CASSQYSRSPLHF
TRBJ1-5 TRBV5-5 15 - - TGTGCCAGCAGCTTGATGGGGAATAGCAATCAGCCCCAGCATTTT CASSLMGNSNQPQHF
TRBJ2-7 TRBV6-2/TRBV6-3 14 - TRBD1 TGTGCCAGCGTCCACCGGGACAGGCTACGACAACAGTACTTC CASVHRDRLRQQYF
TRBJ1-3 TRBV2 15 few - TGTGCCAGCAGTGAGTCGACAATTACTGGAAACACCATATATTTT CASSESTITGNTIYF
TRBJ2-4 TRBV6-5 14 few TRBD1 TGTGCCAGCAGTTGGGACAGGGAGTCAAACATTCAGTACTTC CASSWDRESNIQYF
TRBJ2-2 TRBV7-9 13 few - TGTGCCAGCAGCTTAGATCTTTCCGGGGAGCTGTTTTTT CASSLDLSGELFF
TRBJ2-1 TRBV7-8 13 few - TGTGCCAGCAGCTTACGGAGATACAATGAGCAGTTCTTC CASSLRRYNEQFF
TRBJ2-3 TRBV12-3/TRBV12-4 16 medium-sized - TGTGCCAGCAGTTTGGCTTTGGGGGGGGCCACAGATACGCAGTATTTT CASSLALGGATDTQYF
TRBJ2-3 TRBV4-1 15 few - TGCGCCAGCAGCCAAGGAAGCCCGGGCACAGATACGCAGTATTTT CASSQGSPGTDTQYF
TRBJ2-5 TRBV12-3/TRBV12-4 17 few TRBD2 TGTGCCAGCAGTTTAGGTTGGGCGGGGGGGAGACAAGAGACCCAGTACTTC CASSLGWAGGRQETQYF
TRBJ1-2 TRBV20-1 13 few - TGCAGTGCTAGTAGGGGACGCAACTATGGCTACACCTTC CSASRGRNYGYTF
TRBJ1-1 TRBV6-2/TRBV6-3 14 few - TGTGCCAGCACCCCCGGGCGGGGAAACACTGAAGCTTTCTTT CASTPGRGNTEAFF